The 2 T cell receptor beta chains below all came from one sample that was sequenced in a study of cytomegalovirus exposure and HLA in healthy donors. The PCR contained 60 Vbeta and 13 Jbeta primers. The assay was immunoSEQ multiplex PCR, and TCRdb's table has in-frame clones only and misses some. Here the sample spans about 75,000 clones, roughly 88% being singletons. Sequenced input: PBMCs. All receptors derive from a man aged 65 to 85 in good health and CMV-seropositive.

This chain uses TRBV6-1 with TRBJ1-3, with a possible D match to TRBD1 (6 bases). CDR3 length: 15 residues. Germline CDR1 MNHNS, CDR2 SASEGT. V gave up 8 bases and J gave up 2 bases, with 16 bases separating them. The CDR3 loop is CASLVGAGAGNTIYF. The CDR3 DNA is TGTGCCAGCCTCGTGGGGGCAGGGGCTGGAAACACCATATATTTT.

The chain is built from TRBV7-9 and TRBJ1-1; D gene ambiguous. Germline CDR1 is SEHNR and CDR2 is FQNEAQ (reference sequence). V was cut by 4 bases and J by 1 base, with 10 bases left in between. This CDR3 contains 14 residues. The CDR3 is CASSSGLPNTEAFF. As DNA, the CDR3 is TGTGCCAGCAGCTCCGGGTTACCGAACACTGAAGCTTTCTTT.